One sample yielded the 16 T cell receptor beta chains listed below, sequenced in a study of blood T cell repertoires in COVID-19. The table came from immunoSEQ multiplex PCR; TCRdb's copy has only in-frame clones and leaves some out. Of 350,000 to 450,000 clones listed, around 87% are singletons. Material for sequencing was peripheral blood. These receptors were obtained from a woman aged 55-69 years with COVID-19, enrolled during active disease.

V gene TRBV28 combines with J gene TRBJ1-2; possibly TRBD1 for D (5 bases). Germline V gives CDR1 MDHEN, CDR2 SYDVKM. The CDR3 runs 14 residues. With 8 bases removed from V and 3 bases from J, the gap between germline ends came to 16 bases. Here the CDR3 reads CASSSGGSDYGYTF. The CDR3 DNA sequence: TGTGCCAGCTCCTCGGGGGGATCGGACTATGGCTACACCTTC.

The gene calls are TRBV6-1 and TRBJ2-7, with a weak D call TRBD1 (6 bases). Trimming took 4 bases from V and 6 from J, leaving 22 bases between them. The germline gives CDR1 MNHNS, CDR2 SASEGT. This CDR3 spans 16 amino acids. DNA for the CDR3: TGTGCCAGCAGTGCCTGGGGACCGGGACAATCGGCCGAGCAGTACTTC. This encodes CASSAWGPGQSAEQYF.

J is TRBJ2-1 and V is TRBV14; 10 nucleotides match TRBD2. Germline CDR1 reads SGHDN; CDR2 reads FVKESK. V lost 0 bases to trimming and J lost 9 bases; unmatched junction nucleotides: 8. The CDR3 has 16 amino acids. The CDR3 loop reads CASSQDVSGGATEQFF. Written as DNA, the CDR3 is TGTGCCAGCAGCCAAGATGTGAGCGGGGGGGCCACTGAGCAGTTCTTC.

The chain carries TRBV11-1 and TRBJ2-1; possibly TRBD1 for D (7 bases). V was shortened by 8 bases and J by 4 bases, with 15 bases between the two germline ends. CDR3 length: 14 amino acids. Per germline, CDR1 SGHAT and CDR2 FQDESV (reference sequence). CDR3 coding DNA: TGTGCCAGCCAGCCCAGGGGGGTTTACAATGAGCAGTTCTTC. This translates into CASQPRGVYNEQFF.

V usage is TRBV29-1 and J usage is TRBJ1-2; TRBD1 is a possible D gene (5 bases). Germline CDR1 and CDR2: SQVTM and ANQGSEA. The CDR3 extends over 12 amino acids. The CDR3 spells CRVGSGNYGYTF. CDR3 DNA: TGCAGGGTGGGCTCAGGGAACTATGGCTACACCTTC.

The chain is built from TRBV18 and TRBJ2-7; D might be TRBD2 (5 bases). Trimming left V 4 bases short and J 1 base short, with 17 bases between. The CDR3 consists of 16 residues. Germline V gene sequence: CDR1 KGHSH, CDR2 LQKENI. CDR3 DNA sequence: TGTGCCAGCTCACGCGGGCCATCCTCGGTGTCCTACGAGCAGTACTTC. Translation: CASSRGPSSVSYEQYF. Full variable domain (remainder filled in from reference TRBV18 and TRBJ2-7): NAGVMQNPRHLVRRRGQEARLRCSPMKGHSHVYWYRQLPEEGLKFMVYLQKENIIDESGMPKERFSAEFPKEGPSILRIQQVVRGDSAAYFCASSRGPSSVSYEQYFGPGTRLTVT.

This chain uses TRBV9 with TRBJ2-7; 7 bases map to TRBD2. Germline CDR1 and CDR2: SGDLS and YYNGEE. V gave up 0 bases and J gave up 2 bases; unmatched junction bases: 8. The CDR3 sequence is 16 residues long. The CDR3 is CASSVDPSSGAYEQYF. In DNA form, the CDR3 reads TGTGCCAGCAGCGTAGATCCTTCCAGCGGGGCCTACGAGCAGTACTTC.

The chain couples TRBV28 to TRBJ1-1; D gene uncertain. Germline V gene lookup returns CDR1 MDHEN and CDR2 SYDVKM. This CDR3 is built from 15 residues. V was shortened by 2 bases and J by 4 bases, with 14 bases between the two germline ends. The DNA for the CDR3 is TGTGCCAGCAGTTTAGCCGGCGCCGGGAGCACTGAAGCTTTCTTT. Translating gives CASSLAGAGSTEAFF.

This chain links TRBV19 with TRBJ1-3; D is unclear. Germline assignment: CDR1 LNHDA and CDR2 SQIVND (reference sequence). CDR3 length: 16 amino acids. The V end lost 10 bases, the J end lost 0 bases, and 19 bases lay between the germline ends. CDR3 sequence: CATRRKGKISGNTIYF. The DNA for the CDR3 is TGTGCCACCAGGAGGAAGGGCAAGATCTCTGGAAACACCATATATTTT.

The V and J genes are TRBV4-1 and TRBJ1-6; D not resolved. The CDR3 loop spans 14 amino acids. Germline V gene lookup returns CDR1 MGHRA and CDR2 YSYEKL. With 4 bases removed from V and 7 bases from J, the gap between germline ends came to 11 bases. In DNA, the CDR3 is TGCGCCAGCAGCCGGGCCAGGCGAAATTCACCCCTCCACTTT. Translating it yields CASSRARRNSPLHF.

The V gene is TRBV6-5, the J gene TRBJ1-2, with D possibly TRBD1 on 5 matching bases. Germline CDR1 and CDR2: MNHEY and SVGAGI. This CDR3 has 13 amino acids. V dropped 7 bases and J dropped 2 bases, with 11 bases sitting between them. CDR3 in DNA: TGTGCCAGCACTATGGGACTGAACTATGGCTACACCTTC. The encoded protein is CASTMGLNYGYTF.

The genes are TRBV3-1 (or the pseudogene TRBV3-2) and TRBJ2-3; 7 bases map to TRBD2. Germline V lookup: CDR1 LGHDT, CDR2 YNNKEL (reference sequence). The CDR3 is 15 residues long. Unmatched junction bases numbered 5, after V lost 0 bases and J lost 5 bases. CDR3 protein: CASSQDSGGKDTQYF. CDR3 DNA sequence: TGTGCCAGCAGCCAAGATTCGGGGGGAAAAGATACGCAGTATTTT.

The chain has TRBV6-6 and TRBJ2-1, with D perhaps TRBD1 (5 bases). The germline V gene encodes CDR1 MNHNY and CDR2 SVGAGI (reference sequence). There are 15 residues in the CDR3. Between the trimmed V and J ends, which lost 4 bases and 3 bases, there was a span of 13 bases. CDR3 coding DNA: TGTGCCAGCAGTTCTGACAGACTCGACTACAATGAGCAGTTCTTC. Translated: CASSSDRLDYNEQFF.

The chain couples TRBV1 to TRBJ2-3; TRBD2 is the table's D call and was not checked against the DNA. TRBV1 counts as a pseudogene. The CDR3 sequence is 16 residues long. The DNA of the CDR3 is TGCACCAGCAGCCGAAAGGGGGGGGATCCCGCGGATACGCAGTATTTT. This sequence encodes CTSSRKGGDPADTQYF.

This clone was detected only once. This chain uses TRBV5-1 with TRBJ2-1; 8 bases match TRBD2. The trim removed 2 bases at V and 6 bases at J, leaving 7 bases unmatched. The CDR3 consists of 15 residues. CDR1 SGHRS and CDR2 YFSETQ come from the germline V gene. The CDR3 reads CASSFNGGAPNEQFF. As DNA, the CDR3 is TGCGCCAGCAGCTTCAACGGGGGGGCCCCCAATGAGCAGTTCTTC.

The chain employs TRBV2 and TRBJ1-2; the match to TRBD1 covers 7 bases. The CDR3 loop spans 13 amino acids. Trimming removed 8 bases from V and 3 bases from J; junction bases left unmatched: 6. Germline CDR1 SNHLY, CDR2 FYNNEI. The CDR3 DNA follows: TGTGCCAGCGTACGGGACAGCTACTATGGCTACACCTTC. Its protein product is CASVRDSYYGYTF.